This T cell receptor beta chain was recorded in a study of sequential checkpoint blockade in melanoma. Study overall: Randomization was 1:1 between first-line nivolumab→ipilimumab and ipilimumab→nivolumab. Some 22 patients had tumor biopsies before treatment and at week 13. Study results and limitations: Tumor T-cell fraction and clonality correlated with PD-L1 and CD8+ counts.

Treatment denoted: randomized to nivolumab then ipilimumab (arm A) or the reverse (arm B). None of the patients previously received DNA-damaging chemotherapy. Remarks on this clone: Its antigen is as yet unknown.

Germline trimming cut 6 bases from V and 3 bases from J; bases unmatched to any gene: 17. Germline values: CDR1 MNHGY, CDR2 SAAAGT. CDR3 length: 18 amino acids. The protocol was immunoSEQ multiplex PCR, while the TCRdb copy is restricted to in-frame clones and leaves out a portion. The sample yields about 4,600 clones, about 32% seen once. The source of this sequence is a human donor with melanoma. This sample comprised tumor tissue (inferred from file names), obtained from a patient given nivolumab and ipilimumab in sequence. The chain couples TRBV6-8 to TRBJ1-1, with 9 nucleotides matching TRBD1. CDR3 nucleotide sequence: TGTGCCAGCAGGCAAACCGGGACAGGGAAGCTTTGGGACACTGAAGCTTTCTTT. This translates into CASRQTGTGKLWDTEAFF.